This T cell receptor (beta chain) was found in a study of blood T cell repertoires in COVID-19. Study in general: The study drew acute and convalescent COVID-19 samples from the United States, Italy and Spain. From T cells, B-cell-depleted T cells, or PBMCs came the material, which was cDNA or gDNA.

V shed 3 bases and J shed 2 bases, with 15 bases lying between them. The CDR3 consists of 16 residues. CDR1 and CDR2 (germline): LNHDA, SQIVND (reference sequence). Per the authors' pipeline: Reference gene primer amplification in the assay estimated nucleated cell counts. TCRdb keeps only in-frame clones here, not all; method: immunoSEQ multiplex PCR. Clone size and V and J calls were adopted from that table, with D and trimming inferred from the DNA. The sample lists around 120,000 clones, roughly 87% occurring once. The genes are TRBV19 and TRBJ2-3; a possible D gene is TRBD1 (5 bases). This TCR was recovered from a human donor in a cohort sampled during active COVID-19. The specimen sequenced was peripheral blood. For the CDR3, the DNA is TGTGCCAGTAGTATTTTGGCAGGGTCTGTCACAGATACGCAGTATTTT. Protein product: CASSILAGSVTDTQYF.